Presented here are 18 T cell receptor beta chains from one specimen sequenced in a study of glioma-infiltrating T cells after dendritic cell vaccination. Clones were sequenced by immunoSEQ multiplex PCR, and TCRdb holds only the in-frame ones, with some missing. The table has around 67,000 clones, approximately 81% seen once. The sample in question was blood, obtained before dendritic cell vaccination. The receptor set was obtained from a human donor with glioblastoma.

The chain employs TRBV9 and TRBJ1-2, with 7 bases matching TRBD1. Germline V gives CDR1 SGDLS, CDR2 YYNGEE. V shed 3 bases and J 7 bases; nucleotides not matched to a gene: 9. The CDR3 is 14 amino acids. The CDR3 reads CASSAWGTAGGYTF. DNA for the CDR3: TGTGCCAGCAGCGCCTGGGGGACAGCCGGTGGCTACACCTTC.

The J gene is TRBJ2-7, the V gene TRBV18; D not certain. Trimming stripped 3 bases from V and 2 bases from J, with 8 bases between. Germline V gene lookup returns CDR1 KGHSH and CDR2 LQKENI. This CDR3 has 13 amino acids. The DNA of the CDR3 is TGTGCCAGCTCACCTCAAAGAGCCTACGAGCAGTACTTC. Translation gives CASSPQRAYEQYF.

Only one count was recorded for this clone. The CDR3 sequence is CASSLTGTGGGYGYTF. The CDR3 coding sequence is TGTGCCAGCAGTTTAACGGGGACAGGGGGCGGCTATGGCTACACCTTC. V usage is TRBV27 and J usage is TRBJ1-2; 12 bases align to TRBD1. V dropped 2 bases and J dropped 4; count of bases not matched to a gene: 5. In germline, CDR1 is MNHEY, CDR2 SMNVEV (reference sequence). This CDR3 spans 16 amino acids.

This clone has more than one count but fewer than ten. The chain couples TRBV19 to TRBJ2-1, with D possibly matching TRBD2 (6 bases). The CDR3 has 16 residues. CDR1 LNHDA and CDR2 SQIVND come from the germline V gene (reference sequence). V was clipped by 3 bases and J by 4 bases, with 16 bases between them. The CDR3: CASSIFSAGEYNEQFF. Written as DNA, the CDR3 is TGTGCCAGTAGTATCTTCTCAGCGGGTGAATACAATGAGCAGTTCTTC.

The V gene is TRBV7-6, the J gene TRBJ1-3; D gene ambiguous. Trimming removed 2 bases at V and 4 bases at J, with 18 bases between. Germline CDR1 reads SGHVS; CDR2 reads FNYEAQ. This CDR3 is 17 amino acids long. The CDR3 protein is CASSLFEGAAFGNTIYF. In DNA, the CDR3 is TGTGCCAGCAGCTTATTTGAGGGAGCAGCCTTCGGAAACACCATATATTTT. Full variable domain (outside the CDR3, taken from reference TRBV7-6 and TRBJ1-3): GAGVSQSPRYKVTKRGQDVALRCDPISGHVSLYWYRQALGQGPEFLTYFNYEAQQDKSGLPNDRFSAERPEGSISTLTIQRTEQRDSAMYRCASSLFEGAAFGNTIYFGEGSWLTVV.

The chain is built from TRBV13 and TRBJ1-6; D perhaps matches TRBD1 (6 bases). Deletions cut 5 bases from V and 4 bases from J, with 9 bases between. From germline, CDR1 is PRHDT and CDR2 FYEKMQ (reference sequence). The CDR3 extends over 14 amino acids. CDR3 protein: CASSLGQYNSPLHF. CDR3 DNA: TGTGCCAGCAGCCTCGGACAGTATAATTCACCCCTCCACTTT. The full variable domain, completed using reference TRBV13 and TRBJ1-6, is AAGVIQSPRHLIKEKRETATLKCYPIPRHDTVYWYQQGPGQDPQFLISFYEKMQSDKGSIPDRFSAQQFSDYHSELNMSSLELGDSALYFCASSLGQYNSPLHFGNGTRLTVT.

By share of the sample, this clone is medium-sized (0.01 to 0.1%). V and J are TRBV5-4 and TRBJ1-2, with TRBD1 as a possible D gene (6 bases). V was cut by 3 bases and J by 8 bases, with 14 bases left in between. This CDR3 comprises 13 residues. The germline CDR1 and CDR2 sequences are SGHNT and YYREEE (reference sequence). Written as DNA, the CDR3 is TGTGCCAGCAGCTCTACAAGGACAGTAGGCTACACCTTC. This codes for CASSSTRTVGYTF.

The chain carries TRBV25-1 and TRBJ2-1; possible D gene TRBD2, 5 bases. CDR1 MGHDK and CDR2 SYGVNS come from the germline V gene. The CDR3 loop spans 15 amino acids. V was clipped by 3 bases and J by 0 bases, with 9 bases between them. CDR3 coding DNA: TGTGCCAGCAGTGAGTACGGGGACTCCTACAATGAGCAGTTCTTC. This encodes CASSEYGDSYNEQFF.

J is TRBJ1-1 and V is TRBV18; a weak D match, TRBD1 (5 bases). Germline V lookup: CDR1 KGHSH, CDR2 LQKENI. Trimming removed 4 bases from V and 1 base from J, with 13 bases in between. The CDR3 consists of 15 residues. CDR3 nucleotide sequence: TGTGCCAGCTCACTCGACAGATTAGGGAACACTGAAGCTTTCTTT. This translates into CASSLDRLGNTEAFF.

The CDR3 nucleotides are TGTGCCAGCAGTGAAGAGGGTAACTCACCCCTCCACTTT. Its protein is CASSEEGNSPLHF. This chain connects TRBV6-4 to TRBJ1-6; D not resolved. The germline CDR1 and CDR2 sequences are MRHNA and SNTAGT. This CDR3 has 13 amino acids. The V and J ends lost 3 bases and 10 bases respectively, with 10 bases between them.

This clone showed up just once. The chain joins TRBV14 to TRBJ1-1; 8 nucleotides line up with TRBD1. The germline CDR1 and CDR2 sequences are SGHDN and FVKESK. With V trimmed by 2 bases and J by 6 bases, 8 bases remained unmatched. This CDR3 has 15 amino acids. The chain's CDR3 is CASSQLGQEISEAFF. The CDR3 DNA sequence: TGTGCCAGCAGCCAACTGGGACAGGAAATCTCTGAAGCTTTCTTT. Using reference TRBV14 and TRBJ1-1 for the parts outside the CDR3, the full variable domain is EAGVTQFPSHSVIEKGQTVTLRCDPISGHDNLYWYRRVMGKEIKFLLHFVKESKQDESGMPNNRFLAERTGGTYSTLKVQPAELEDSGVYFCASSQLGQEISEAFFGQGTRLTVV.

This chain joins TRBV9 and TRBJ2-2, with D perhaps matching TRBD1 (5 bases). The germline V gene has CDR1 SGDLS and CDR2 YYNGEE. The CDR3 extends over 15 amino acids. Trimming pared 0 bases from V and 3 bases from J, leaving 9 bases between. The CDR3 DNA follows: TGTGCCAGCAGCGTAGAAGGGGTAGACACCGGGGAGCTGTTTTTT. It is translated as CASSVEGVDTGELFF.

This sequence joins TRBV2 and TRBJ1-1; tentative D call: TRBD1 (6 bases). V lost 5 bases and J lost 2, with 12 bases in between. Germline CDR1 SNHLY, CDR2 FYNNEI. This CDR3 spans 14 amino acids. The CDR3 is CASSFRGGNTEAFF. The CDR3 DNA follows: TGTGCCAGCAGTTTCAGGGGCGGCAACACTGAAGCTTTCTTT.

The rearrangement uses TRBV13 and TRBJ1-5; 10 bases are shared with TRBD1. V lost 4 bases, J lost 5 bases, and 5 bases stayed unmatched. The germline V gene has CDR1 PRHDT and CDR2 FYEKMQ (reference sequence). The CDR3 is made up of 15 amino acids. CDR3 in DNA: TGTGCCAGCAGCTCCGGACAGGGGGTGGATCAGCCCCAGCATTTT. It specifies CASSSGQGVDQPQHF.

This chain uses TRBV5-4 with TRBJ2-1, with D tentatively TRBD2 (6 bases). This CDR3 comprises 13 residues. Per germline, CDR1 SGHNT and CDR2 YYREEE (reference sequence). V was trimmed by 5 bases and J by 5 bases, leaving 11 bases between them. DNA of the CDR3: TGTGCCAGCAGACCCGGGACTCACAATGAGCAGTTCTTC. It yields the protein CASRPGTHNEQFF.

The CDR3: CASSLGGGRYEQYF. The CDR3 bases are TGTGCCAGCAGCTTGGGCGGGGGGCGGTACGAGCAGTACTTC. This sequence joins TRBV5-4 and TRBJ2-7; 8 nucleotides align to TRBD2. V lost 0 bases, J lost 4 bases, and 3 bases stayed unmatched. Germline-derived CDR1 and CDR2 are SGHNT and YYREEE (reference sequence). The CDR3 length is 14 residues.

V usage is TRBV6-5 and J usage is TRBJ1-6; no clear D. V shed 6 bases and J shed 5 bases, with 11 bases lying between them. The CDR3 is 14 residues long. Germline V gene lookup returns CDR1 MNHEY and CDR2 SVGAGI. The DNA of the CDR3 is TGTGCCAGCAGCCCCGATCAGAATAATTCACCCCTCCACTTT. Translated: CASSPDQNNSPLHF.

This chain joins TRBV19 and TRBJ2-2; 8 bases fit TRBD1. CDR1 is LNHDA and CDR2 is SQIVND in the germline V gene (reference sequence). The CDR3 sequence is 15 residues long. The J segment lost 6 bases and the V segment lost 5 bases, leaving 8 bases of the junction unmatched. The CDR3 DNA reads TGTGCCAGTAGTCTCGGACAGGGTGATGCCGGGGAGCTGTTTTTT. This translates into CASSLGQGDAGELFF.